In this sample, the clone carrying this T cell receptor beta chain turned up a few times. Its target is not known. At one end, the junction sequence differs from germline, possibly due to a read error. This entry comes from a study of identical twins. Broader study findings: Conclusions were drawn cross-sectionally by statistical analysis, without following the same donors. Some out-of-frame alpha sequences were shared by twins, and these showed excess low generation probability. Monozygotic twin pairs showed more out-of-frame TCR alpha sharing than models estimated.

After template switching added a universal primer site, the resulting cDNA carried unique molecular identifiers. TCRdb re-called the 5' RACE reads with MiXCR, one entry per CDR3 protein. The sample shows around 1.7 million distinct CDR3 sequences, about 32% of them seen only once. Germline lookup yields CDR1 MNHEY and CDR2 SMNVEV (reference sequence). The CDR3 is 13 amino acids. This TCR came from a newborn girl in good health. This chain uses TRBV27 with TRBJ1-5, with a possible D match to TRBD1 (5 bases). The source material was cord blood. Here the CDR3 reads CASSLWDGEPQHF. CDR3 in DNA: TGTGCCAGCAGTTTATGGGACGGGGAGCCTCAGCATTTT.